The clone carrying this T cell receptor beta chain was recorded many times. Its antigen is not known. These data originate in a study of T-cell reconstitution after alpha-beta-depleted transplantation in children. Study results and caveats: As was reported, about two months after transplant, alpha-beta T cells came from several hundred expanded graft clones. Newly produced T cells mostly accounted for T-cell counts and diversity one year post-transplant.

The V end lost 1 base, the J end lost 8 bases, and 14 bases lay between the germline ends. There are 14 residues in the CDR3. Germline V gene lookup returns CDR1 DFQATT and CDR2 SNEGSKA (reference sequence). TCRbeta library construction was performed incorporating unique molecular identifiers. MiXCR, applied by TCRdb to the PCR reads, yields one record per CDR3 protein. The sample includes hundreds of thousands of distinct CDR3 sequences, about 12% of them seen just once. The sequencing used PBMCs, collected before TCRalphabeta/CD19-depleted stem cell transplant. The J gene is TRBJ1-4, the V gene TRBV20-1; tentative D call: TRBD1 (5 bases). The TCR originated in a girl aged 2 to 9 with congenital amegakaryocytic thrombocytopenia, due to receive a stem cell transplant. The chain's CDR3 is CSARAGTEKEKLFF. CDR3 DNA: TGCAGTGCTAGAGCCGGGACTGAGAAGGAAAAACTGTTTTTT.